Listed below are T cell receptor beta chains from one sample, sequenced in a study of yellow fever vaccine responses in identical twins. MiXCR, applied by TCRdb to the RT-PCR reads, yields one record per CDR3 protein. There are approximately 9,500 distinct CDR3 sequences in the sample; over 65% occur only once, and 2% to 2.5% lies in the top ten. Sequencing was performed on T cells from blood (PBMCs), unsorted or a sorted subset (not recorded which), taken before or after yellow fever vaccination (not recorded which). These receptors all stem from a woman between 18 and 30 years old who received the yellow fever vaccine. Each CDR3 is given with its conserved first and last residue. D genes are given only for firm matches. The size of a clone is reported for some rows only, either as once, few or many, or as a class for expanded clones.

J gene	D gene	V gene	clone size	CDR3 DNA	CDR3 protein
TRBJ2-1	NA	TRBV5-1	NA	TGCGCCAGCAGAATCCAAATGTTAGTGGGCGAGAATGAGCAGTTCTTC	CASRIQMLVGENEQFF
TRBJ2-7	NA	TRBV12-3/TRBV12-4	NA	TGTGCCAGCAGTTTATGGGGTAGCTACGAGCAGTACTTC	CASSLWGSYEQYF
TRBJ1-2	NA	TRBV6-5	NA	TGTGCCAGCAGTTATATTAATCGGGAGCCCGACTATGGCTACACCTTC	CASSYINREPDYGYTF
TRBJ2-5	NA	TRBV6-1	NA	TGTGCCAGCAACTCCCCGGGTTGGCAAGAGACCCAGTACTTC	CASNSPGWQETQYF
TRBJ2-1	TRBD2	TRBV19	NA	TGTGCCAGTAGGCAGCGGGGCTACAATGAGCAGTTCTTC	CASRQRGYNEQFF
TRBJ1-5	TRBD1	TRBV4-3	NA	TGCGCCAGCAGAGCGACAGGGGGGATAGCAATGGAGCCCCAGCATTTT	CASRATGGIAMEPQHF
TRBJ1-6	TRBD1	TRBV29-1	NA	TGCAGCGTCCAACTTACAGGGGGAAATTCACCCCTCCACTTT	CSVQLTGGNSPLHF
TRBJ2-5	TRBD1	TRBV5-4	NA	TGTGCCAGCAGCTTGGTCGGGACAGGGGAAGAGACCCAGTACTTC	CASSLVGTGEETQYF
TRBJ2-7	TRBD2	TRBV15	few	TGTGCCACCAGCAGAGATAGCGGGTTCGAGCAGTACTTC	CATSRDSGFEQYF
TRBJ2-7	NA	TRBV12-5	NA	TGTGCTAGTGGTTTGGTCCCCTACTACGAGCAGTACTTC	CASGLVPYYEQYF
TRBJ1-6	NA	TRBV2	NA	TGTGCCAGCAGTGACAATTCACCCCTCCACTTT	CASSDNSPLHF
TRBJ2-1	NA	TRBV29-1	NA	TGCAGCGTTATACTCATGGACCTCATTTGGAATGAGCAGTTCTTC	CSVILMDLIWNEQFF
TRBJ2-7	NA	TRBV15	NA	TGTGCCACCAGCAAGGGGACTTACTACGAGCAGTACTTC	CATSKGTYYEQYF
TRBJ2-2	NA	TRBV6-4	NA	TGTGCCAGCAGTGACTCCCCCACCGGGGAGCTGTTTTTT	CASSDSPTGELFF
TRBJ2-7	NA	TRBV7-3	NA	TGTGCCAGCAGCTTAACGGAATCCTACGAGCAGTACTTC	CASSLTESYEQYF
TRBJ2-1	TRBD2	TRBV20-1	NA	TGTGCACTAGCGGGACCCTCCTACAATGAGCAGTTCTTC	CALAGPSYNEQFF
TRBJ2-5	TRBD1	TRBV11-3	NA	TGTGCCAGCAGCCTATCGGGACAGGGAATTCGATGGACCCAGTACTTC	CASSLSGQGIRWTQYF